This T cell receptor beta chain was captured by sequencing in a study of T cell repertoires in cytomegalovirus infection (dated by TCRdb to between 2018 and 2021). Concerning the study at large: Recently identified HLA-C-restricted CMV epitopes, whose presentation resists viral immunomodulation, were targeted by peptide stimulations together with well-studied HLA-B-restricted epitopes. Because public TCR beta signatures pointed to carriage of CMV infection together with the matching HLA type, the HLA type of each donor mattered for the analysis.

This clonotype was found a few times. No antigen is known for it. The sample holds no much larger clone one base away, and base qualities are not on file. Study-level results and caveats: In both this cohort and an independent roughly 350-donor cohort, the cumulative frequency of public TCR beta family members distinguished carriers of CMV infection plus the relevant HLA type. The ex vivo response was dominated by HLA-C-restricted CMV-specific TCR beta clonotypes, which also provided the single most frequent clonotype in two of eight donors.

TCRdb names Illumina HiSeq 1500 as the instrument used. TCRdb trimmed public reads at Q25 via fastp, called clones via MiXCR and kept in-frame beta chains. Identical CDR3 proteins give one entry, which carries the most common genes and DNA. The table for this sample lists 550,000 to 850,000 distinct CDR3 sequences; around a third of them were counted only once. The top ten constitute roughly 20% of the sample. Trimming costs V 5 bases and J 2 bases, and their ends lie 10 bases apart. CDR1 and CDR2, looked up from the germline V gene, are SGHNT and YENEEA. The CDR3 starts with the cysteine, ends with the phenylalanine, and has 13 residues. The CDR3 DNA has 39 bases and is translated from base 1. Per the publication, the treatment or condition label means: in vitro stimulation with specific CMV peptide epitopes to enrich CMV-specific T cells.

The receptor was isolated from a human donor in good health (CMV status not recorded). Some clones in this sample may be carry-over from other donors' samples. This specimen was cultured PBMCs, taken from culture after CMV antigen stimulation. The chain is assembled from TRBV11-3 and TRBJ2-7, with the D gene tentatively TRBD1 or TRBD2, based on 6 matching bases in each. The CDR3 reads as follows: CASSPGAPYEQYF. The DNA sequence reads TGTGCCAGCAGCCCGGGGGCACCCTACGAGCAGTACTTC.